The TCR beta chain under discussion was sequenced for a study of read filtering for tumor transcriptome and immune sequencing. From 300 to 450 ng of RNA, a library with molecular barcoded alpha/delta and beta/gamma adaptors was made. TCRdb redid the calling of the reads with MiXCR, one entry per CDR3 protein. The table lists 94,000 or so distinct CDR3 sequences, 9% to 15% of them singletons, with 15% in the top ten. In this sample, this clonotype turned up many times. The sequenced sample was a population of CD138-negative cells sorted from bone marrow. This TCR came from a donor aged 40 or over with multiple myeloma.

The CDR3 DNA is TGCAGTGCTAGAGGGACAGTCACTGAAGCTTTCTTT. Encoded protein: CSARGTVTEAFF. The chain recombines TRBV20-1 with TRBJ1-1, with a possible D match to TRBD1 (6 bases). The CDR3 has 12 amino acids. CDR1 and CDR2 from the germline V gene are DFQATT and SNEGSKA (reference sequence). V shed 1 base and J shed 4 bases, with 7 bases lying between them.